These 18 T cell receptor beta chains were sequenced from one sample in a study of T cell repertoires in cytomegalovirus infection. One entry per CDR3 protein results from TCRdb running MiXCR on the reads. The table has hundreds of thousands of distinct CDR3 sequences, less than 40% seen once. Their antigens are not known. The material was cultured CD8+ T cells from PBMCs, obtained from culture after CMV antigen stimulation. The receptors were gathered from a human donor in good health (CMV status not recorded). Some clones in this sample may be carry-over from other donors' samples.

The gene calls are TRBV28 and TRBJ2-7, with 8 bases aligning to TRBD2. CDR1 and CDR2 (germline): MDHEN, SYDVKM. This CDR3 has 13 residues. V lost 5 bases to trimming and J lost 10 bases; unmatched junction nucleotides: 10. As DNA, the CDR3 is TGTGCCAGCAGTCCCGGGGTAGCGGGGCCTCAGTACGTC. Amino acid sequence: CASSPGVAGPQYV.

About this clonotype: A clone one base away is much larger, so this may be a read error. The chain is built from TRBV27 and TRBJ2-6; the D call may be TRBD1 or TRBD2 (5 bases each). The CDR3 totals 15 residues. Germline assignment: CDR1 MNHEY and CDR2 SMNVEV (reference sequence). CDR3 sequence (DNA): TGTGCCAGCACCGGGGACCCCTCTGGGGCCGACGTCCTGACTTTC. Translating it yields CASTGDPSGADVLTF.

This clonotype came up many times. CDR3 coding DNA: TGTGCCAGCAGCAACAGACAGCTCCAAGAGACCCAGTACTTC. Translation gives CASSNRQLQETQYF. The chain employs TRBV7-6 and TRBJ2-5, with a weak D call TRBD1 (5 bases). Between the trimmed V and J ends, which lost 5 bases and 1 base, there was a span of 11 bases. Germline V gene lookup returns CDR1 SGHVS and CDR2 FNYEAQ. The CDR3 extends over 14 amino acids.

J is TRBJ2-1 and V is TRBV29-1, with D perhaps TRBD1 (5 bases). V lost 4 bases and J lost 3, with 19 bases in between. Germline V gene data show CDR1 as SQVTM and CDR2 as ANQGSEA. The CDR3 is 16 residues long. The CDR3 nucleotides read TGCAGCGTTGTCCCAACCGGAGCAGGGATCTACAATGAGCAGTTCTTC. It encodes CSVVPTGAGIYNEQFF.

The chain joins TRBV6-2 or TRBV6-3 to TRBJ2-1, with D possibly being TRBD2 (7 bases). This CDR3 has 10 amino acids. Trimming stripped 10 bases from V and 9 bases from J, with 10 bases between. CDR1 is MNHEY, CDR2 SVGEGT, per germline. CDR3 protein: CATRGAEQFF. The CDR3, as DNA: TGTGCCACCCGGGGGGCTGAGCAGTTCTTC.

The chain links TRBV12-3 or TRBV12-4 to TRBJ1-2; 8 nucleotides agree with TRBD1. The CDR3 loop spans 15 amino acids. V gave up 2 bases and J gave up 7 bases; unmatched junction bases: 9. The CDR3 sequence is CASSLIQGDSGGYTF. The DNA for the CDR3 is TGTGCCAGCAGTTTAATACAGGGGGATTCAGGTGGCTACACCTTC.

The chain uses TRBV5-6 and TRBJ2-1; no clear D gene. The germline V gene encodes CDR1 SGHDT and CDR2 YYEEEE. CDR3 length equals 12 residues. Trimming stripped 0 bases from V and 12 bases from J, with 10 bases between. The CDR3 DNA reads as TGTGCCAGCAGCTTGGATTACCATGTGCAGTTCTTC. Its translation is CASSLDYHVQFF.

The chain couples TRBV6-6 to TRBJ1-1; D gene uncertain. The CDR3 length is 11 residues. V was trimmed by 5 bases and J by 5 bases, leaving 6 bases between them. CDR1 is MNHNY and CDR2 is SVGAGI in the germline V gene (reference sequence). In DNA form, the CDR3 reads TGTGCCAGCAGTATGATGACTGAAGCTTTCTTT. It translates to CASSMMTEAFF.

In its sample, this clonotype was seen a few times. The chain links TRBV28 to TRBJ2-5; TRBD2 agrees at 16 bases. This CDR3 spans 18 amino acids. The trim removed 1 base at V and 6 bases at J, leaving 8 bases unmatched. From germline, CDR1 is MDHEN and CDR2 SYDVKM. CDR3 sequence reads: CASSLLGTSGGAEKTQYF. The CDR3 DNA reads TGTGCCAGCAGTTTATTGGGGACTAGCGGGGGGGCCGAAAAGACCCAGTACTTC.

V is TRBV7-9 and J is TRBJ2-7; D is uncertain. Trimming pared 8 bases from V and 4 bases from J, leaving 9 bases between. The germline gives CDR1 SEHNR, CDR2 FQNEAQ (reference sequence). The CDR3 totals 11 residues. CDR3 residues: CASERAYEQYV. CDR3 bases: TGTGCCAGCGAGCGAGCTTACGAGCAGTACGTC.

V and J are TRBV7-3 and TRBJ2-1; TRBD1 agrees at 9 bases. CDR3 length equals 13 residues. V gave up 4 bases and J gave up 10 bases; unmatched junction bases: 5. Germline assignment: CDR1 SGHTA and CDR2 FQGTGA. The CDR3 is CASSWGGQGEQFF. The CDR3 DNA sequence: TGTGCCAGCAGCTGGGGGGGACAGGGCGAGCAGTTCTTC. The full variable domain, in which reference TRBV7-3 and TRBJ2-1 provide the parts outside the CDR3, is GAGVSQTPSNKVTEKGKYVELRCDPISGHTALYWYRQSLGQGPEFLIYFQGTGAADDSGLPNDRFFAVRPEGSVSTLKIQRTERGDSAVYLCASSWGGQGEQFFGPGTRLTVL.

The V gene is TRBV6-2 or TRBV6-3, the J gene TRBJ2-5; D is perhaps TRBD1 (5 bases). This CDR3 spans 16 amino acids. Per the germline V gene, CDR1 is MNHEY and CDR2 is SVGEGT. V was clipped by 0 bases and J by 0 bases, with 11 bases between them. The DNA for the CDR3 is TGTGCCAGCAGTTACTCGACCGACAGTTACCAAGAGACCCAGTACTTC. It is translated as CASSYSTDSYQETQYF.

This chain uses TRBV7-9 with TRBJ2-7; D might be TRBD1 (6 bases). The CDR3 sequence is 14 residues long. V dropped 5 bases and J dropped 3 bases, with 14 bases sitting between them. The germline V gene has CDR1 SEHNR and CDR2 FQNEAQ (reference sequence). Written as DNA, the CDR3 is TGTGCCAGCAGCGTCCAAAGGGACAACTACGAGCAGTACTTC. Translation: CASSVQRDNYEQYF.

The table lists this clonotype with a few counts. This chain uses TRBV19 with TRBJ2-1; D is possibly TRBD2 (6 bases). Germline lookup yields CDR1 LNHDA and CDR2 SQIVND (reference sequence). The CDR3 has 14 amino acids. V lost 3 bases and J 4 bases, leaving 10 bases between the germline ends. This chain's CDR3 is CASSMEGWYNEQFF. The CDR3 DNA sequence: TGTGCCAGTAGTATGGAGGGTTGGTACAATGAGCAGTTCTTC.

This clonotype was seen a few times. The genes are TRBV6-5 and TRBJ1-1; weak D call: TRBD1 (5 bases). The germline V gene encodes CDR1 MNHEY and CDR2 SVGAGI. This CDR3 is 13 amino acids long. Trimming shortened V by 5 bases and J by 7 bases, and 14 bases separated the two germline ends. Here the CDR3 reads CASSTGTSNEAFF. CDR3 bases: TGTGCCAGCAGTACCGGGACCAGCAATGAAGCTTTCTTT.

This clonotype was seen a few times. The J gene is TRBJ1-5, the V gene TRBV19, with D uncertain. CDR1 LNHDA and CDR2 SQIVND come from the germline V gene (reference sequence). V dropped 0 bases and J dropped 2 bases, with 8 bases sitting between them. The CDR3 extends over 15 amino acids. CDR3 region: CASSIDGLGNQPQHF. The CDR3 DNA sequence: TGTGCCAGTAGTATAGATGGGCTAGGCAATCAGCCCCAGCATTTT.

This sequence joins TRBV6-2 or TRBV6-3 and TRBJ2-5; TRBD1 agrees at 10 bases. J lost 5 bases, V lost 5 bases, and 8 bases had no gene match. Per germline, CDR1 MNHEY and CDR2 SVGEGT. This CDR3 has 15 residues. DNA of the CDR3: TGTGCCAGCAGTCCCGGGACAGGGGTGTGGGAGACCCAGTACTTC. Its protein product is CASSPGTGVWETQYF.

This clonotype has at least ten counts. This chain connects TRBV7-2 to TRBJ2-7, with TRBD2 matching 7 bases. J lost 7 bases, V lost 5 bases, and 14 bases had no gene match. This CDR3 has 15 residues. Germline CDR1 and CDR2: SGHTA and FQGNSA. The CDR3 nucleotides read TGTGCCAGCAGCGCACCCGGGACTACCTCCTTAGAGCAGTACTTC. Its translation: CASSAPGTTSLEQYF. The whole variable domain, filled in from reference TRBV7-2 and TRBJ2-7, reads GAGVSQSPSNKVTEKGKDVELRCDPISGHTALYWYRQSLGQGLEFLIYFQGNSAPDKSGLPSDRFSAERTGGSVSTLTIQRTQQEDSAVYLCASSAPGTTSLEQYFGPGTRLTVT.